The clone carrying this TCR beta chain was detected once. The data stem from a study of OX40 agonist ivuxolimab in advanced cancers. J gave up 10 bases and V 5 bases, and 6 bases lay outside the gene matches. Germline V gene lookup returns CDR1 SEHNR and CDR2 FQNEAQ (reference sequence). This CDR3 region has 13 residues. The method was immunoSEQ multiplex PCR; TCRdb's version includes in-frame clones alone and lacks a portion of them. The table shows some 58,000 clones, with around four fifths occurring only once. The J gene is TRBJ2-1, the V gene TRBV7-9, with 9 nucleotides matching TRBD1. The input for sequencing was CD4+ or CD8+ T cells sorted from blood, taken in a trial of the OX40 agonist ivuxolimab. The clonotype originates from an adult with an advanced solid tumor such as melanoma, head and neck, liver or kidney cancer. The CDR3 coding sequence is TGTGCCAGCAGCCTAAATGACAGGGGGGAGCAGTTCTTC. As protein: CASSLNDRGEQFF.